Each of the 11 T cell receptor beta chains below was sequenced from the same sample in a study of spatial heterogeneity in lung cancer. TCRdb ran MiXCR on the 5' RACE reads and lists one entry per CDR3 protein. This sample carries 25,000 or so distinct CDR3 sequences, roughly 5.4% of them seen once, and the ten largest clones take less than 25%. The sample's time point: blood at routine non-recurrence follow-up after resection. Sequences were derived from PBMCs, sampled at follow-up. Receptor source: a female donor with early-stage non-small cell lung cancer.

This clonotype was picked up many times. The chain couples TRBV28 to TRBJ2-5; no firm D call. This CDR3 is 11 amino acids long. Looked up from germline, CDR1 is MDHEN and CDR2 is SYDVKM. V was cut by 3 bases and J by 7 bases, with 6 bases left in between. This CDR3 is CASSLAGTQYF. The CDR3 region has the DNA TGTGCCAGCAGTTTGGCAGGGACCCAGTACTTC. The whole variable domain, remainder taken from reference TRBV28 and TRBJ2-5, is DVKVTQSSRYLVKRTGEKVFLECVQDMDHENMFWYRQDPGLGLRLIYFSYDVKMKEKGDIPEGYSVSREKKERFSLILESASTNQTSMYLCASSLAGTQYFGPGTRLLVL.

The chain recombines TRBV20-1 with TRBJ2-1; TRBD2 matches at 10 bases. The CDR3 is 15 amino acids. Germline values: CDR1 DFQATT, CDR2 SNEGSKA (reference sequence). J lost 2 bases, V lost 1 base, and 2 bases had no gene match. The CDR3 is CSARGSGRAYNEQFF. The CDR3 DNA sequence: TGCAGTGCTAGAGGGAGCGGGAGGGCCTACAATGAGCAGTTCTTC.

This clonotype was observed many times. The V and J genes are TRBV6-1 and TRBJ2-6, with 9 nucleotides matching TRBD1. The CDR3 loop spans 18 amino acids. In germline, CDR1 is MNHNS, CDR2 SASEGT. The J segment lost 3 bases and the V segment lost 4 bases, leaving 10 bases of the junction unmatched. The DNA for the CDR3 is TGTGCCAGCAGTGCCCTGGTTACAGGGGGCCTTGGGGCCAACGTCCTGACTTTC. Translating gives CASSALVTGGLGANVLTF.

The rearrangement uses TRBV12-3 or TRBV12-4 and TRBJ1-1; a weak D match, TRBD1 (6 bases). Trimming took off 7 bases at V and 10 bases at J, with 22 bases between the two ends. The CDR3 consists of 14 residues. CDR3 residues: CASITTGGAGLAFF. In DNA, the CDR3 is TGTGCCAGCATCACCACGGGGGGCGCCGGACTAGCTTTCTTT.

The CDR3 DNA reads as TGTGCCACCAGTGATTGGGCAGATCAAGAGACCCAGTACTTC. This gives the protein CATSDWADQETQYF. The chain is built from TRBV24-1 and TRBJ2-5, with unresolved D. The CDR3 extends over 14 amino acids. Trimming took off 2 bases at V and 2 bases at J, with 8 bases between the two ends. Germline CDR1 reads KGHDR; CDR2 reads SFDVKD.

The chain has TRBV12-3 or TRBV12-4 and TRBJ2-1; D is unclear. The CDR3 runs to 13 residues. V was pared by 5 bases and J by 5 bases, with 10 bases between. The CDR3 region has the DNA TGTGCCAGCAGTCAAAACAGAAACAATGAGCAGTTCTTC. The encoded protein is CASSQNRNNEQFF.

This clonotype has at least ten counts. This chain uses TRBV7-2 with TRBJ2-3; 11 nucleotides agree with TRBD2. The CDR3 consists of 15 residues. The ends lost 3 bases at V and 4 bases at J; junction bases unmatched: 3. From germline, CDR1 is SGHTA and CDR2 FQGNSA. The CDR3 sequence is CASSFHSGRADTQYF. DNA for the CDR3: TGTGCCAGCAGCTTTCATAGCGGGAGGGCAGATACGCAGTATTTT.

Turning to this clonotype: This may stem from a read error, because a much larger clone lies one nucleotide away. This chain links TRBV15 with TRBJ2-3; possible D gene TRBD2, 6 bases. The germline V gene has CDR1 LNHNV and CDR2 YYDKDF (reference sequence). The CDR3 has 16 amino acids. The CDR3 DNA reads as TGTGTCACCAGCAGAGATGGGGGATCGGGGGCAGATACGCAGTATTTT. Translated: CVTSRDGGSGADTQYF.

The chain links TRBV7-9 to TRBJ1-4, with TRBD1 identical over 8 bases. The CDR3 is made up of 15 amino acids. The V segment lost 1 base and the J segment 6 bases; nucleotides outside the gene matches: 4. Germline CDR1 and CDR2: SEHNR and FQNEAQ (reference sequence). The CDR3 sequence: CASSLGTGGHEKLFF. Written as DNA, the CDR3 is TGTGCCAGCAGCTTAGGAACAGGGGGGCATGAAAAACTGTTTTTT.

In its sample, this clonotype was seen many times. The rearrangement links TRBV7-9 to TRBJ2-5, with D perhaps matching TRBD1 (5 bases). This CDR3 comprises 14 residues. V was cut by 3 bases and J by 5 bases, with 13 bases left in between. Looked up from germline, CDR1 is SEHNR and CDR2 is FQNEAQ (reference sequence). CDR3 loop: CASSFAPNRETQYF. CDR3 coding DNA: TGTGCCAGCAGCTTCGCGCCAAACAGGGAGACCCAGTACTTC.

Ten or more counts support this clonotype. The rearrangement joins TRBV28 to TRBJ2-7, with D unclear. This CDR3 contains 10 residues. The V gene lost 7 bases and the J gene lost 6 bases, with 7 bases spanning the gap. Germline V CDR1 and CDR2: MDHEN, SYDVKM. CDR3 amino acids: CASTSPEQYF. In DNA, the CDR3 is TGTGCCAGCACCAGCCCCGAGCAGTACTTC.